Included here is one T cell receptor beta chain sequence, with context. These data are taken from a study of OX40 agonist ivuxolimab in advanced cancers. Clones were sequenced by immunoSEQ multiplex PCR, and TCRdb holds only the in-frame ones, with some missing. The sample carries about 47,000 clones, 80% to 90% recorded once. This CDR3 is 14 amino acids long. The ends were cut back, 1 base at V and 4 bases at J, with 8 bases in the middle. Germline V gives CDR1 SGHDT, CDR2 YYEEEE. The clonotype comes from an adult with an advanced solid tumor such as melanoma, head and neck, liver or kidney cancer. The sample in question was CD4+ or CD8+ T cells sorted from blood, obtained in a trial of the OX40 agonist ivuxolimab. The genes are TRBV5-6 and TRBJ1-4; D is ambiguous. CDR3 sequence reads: CASSLLRDNEKLFF. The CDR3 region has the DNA TGTGCCAGCAGCTTGCTACGGGATAATGAAAAACTGTTTTTT.